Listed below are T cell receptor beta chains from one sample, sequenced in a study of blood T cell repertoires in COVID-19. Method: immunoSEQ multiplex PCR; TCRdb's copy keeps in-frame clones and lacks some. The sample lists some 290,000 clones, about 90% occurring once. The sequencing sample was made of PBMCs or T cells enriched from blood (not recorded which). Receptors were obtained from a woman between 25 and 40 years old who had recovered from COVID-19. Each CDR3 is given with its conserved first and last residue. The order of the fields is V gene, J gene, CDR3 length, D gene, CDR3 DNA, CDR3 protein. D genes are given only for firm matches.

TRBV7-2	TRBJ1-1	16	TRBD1	TGTGCCAGCAGCTTATTGGGTGGACAGGACCTCACTGAAGCTTTCTTT	CASSLLGGQDLTEAFF
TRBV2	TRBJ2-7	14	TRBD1	TGTGCCAGCAGGTTACAGGGGGGAACCTACGAGCAGTACTTC	CASRLQGGTYEQYF
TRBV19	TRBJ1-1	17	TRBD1	TGTGCCAGTACCCCCGGTGGGACAGGGCGCATGAACACTGAAGCTTTCTTT	CASTPGGTGRMNTEAFF
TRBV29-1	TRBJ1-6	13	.	TGCAGCGTTCAGACAGTTGCAAATTCACCCCTCCACTTT	CSVQTVANSPLHF
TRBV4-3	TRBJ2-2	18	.	TGCGCCAGCAGTCGCCCCCCCTCAAGCGGGCCTTTCACCGGGGAGCTGTTTTTT	CASSRPPSSGPFTGELFF
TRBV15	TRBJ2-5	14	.	TGTGCCACCAGCAGATCACACCACCAAGAGACCCAGTACTTC	CATSRSHHQETQYF
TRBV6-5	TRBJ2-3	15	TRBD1	TGTGCCAGCAGCAGGACAGGGGCCTACACAGATACGCAGTATTTT	CASSRTGAYTDTQYF
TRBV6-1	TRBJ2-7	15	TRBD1	TGTGCCAGCAGTTTTCCTCCGGGACAGGGGTCCGAGCAGTACTTC	CASSFPPGQGSEQYF
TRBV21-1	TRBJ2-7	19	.	TGTGCCAGCAGCAAGACACCACAGGGGAGTAGGGACGCTTCCTACGAGCAGTACTTC	CASSKTPQGSRDASYEQYF
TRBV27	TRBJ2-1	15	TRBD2	TGTGCCAGCAGTTGGGCTAGCGGGGCAAACAATGAGCAGTTCTTC	CASSWASGANNEQFF
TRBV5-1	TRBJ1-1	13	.	TGCGCCAGCAGCTTGGTGGCTAACACTGAAGCTTTCTTT	CASSLVANTEAFF
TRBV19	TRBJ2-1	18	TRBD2	TGTGCCAGTACACTGGGATCCACTAGCGGGAGCCCCGATGGTGAGCAGTTCTTC	CASTLGSTSGSPDGEQFF
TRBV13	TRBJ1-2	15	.	TGTGCCAGCAGCTTAGCCGCCGGACAAATCTATGGCTACACCTTC	CASSLAAGQIYGYTF
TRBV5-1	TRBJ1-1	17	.	TGCGCCAGCACCTCGGGCCTCGGGGGTATCCCGAACACTGAAGCTTTCTTT	CASTSGLGGIPNTEAFF
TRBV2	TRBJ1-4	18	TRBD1	TGTGCCAGCAGTGAATTTTCATCCCGGACAGGGGGTTTGGAAAAACTGTTTTTT	CASSEFSSRTGGLEKLFF
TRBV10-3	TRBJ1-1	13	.	TGTGCCACCAATGGTGGGGCGGATACCAAAGCTTTCTTT	CATNGGADTKAFF
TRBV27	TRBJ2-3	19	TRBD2	TGTGCCAGCAGTTTATCAGGAACTGGGGCTAGCGGGACTCTCGGTACGCAGTATTTT	CASSLSGTGASGTLGTQYF
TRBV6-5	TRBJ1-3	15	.	TGTGCCAGCAGGCCCCAATGGGGGGTTGGAAACACCATATATTTT	CASRPQWGVGNTIYF
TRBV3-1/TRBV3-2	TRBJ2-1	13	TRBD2	TGTGCCAGCAGCCAAGGACTAGCGGGTGAGCAGTTCTTC	CASSQGLAGEQFF
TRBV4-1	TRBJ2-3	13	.	TGCGCCAGCAGCCAAGATGTCCTAGCGACGCAGTATTTT	CASSQDVLATQYF
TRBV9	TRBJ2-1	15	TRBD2	TGTGCCAGCAGCGTTACTAGCGGGAGGGGGAATGAGCAGTTCTTC	CASSVTSGRGNEQFF